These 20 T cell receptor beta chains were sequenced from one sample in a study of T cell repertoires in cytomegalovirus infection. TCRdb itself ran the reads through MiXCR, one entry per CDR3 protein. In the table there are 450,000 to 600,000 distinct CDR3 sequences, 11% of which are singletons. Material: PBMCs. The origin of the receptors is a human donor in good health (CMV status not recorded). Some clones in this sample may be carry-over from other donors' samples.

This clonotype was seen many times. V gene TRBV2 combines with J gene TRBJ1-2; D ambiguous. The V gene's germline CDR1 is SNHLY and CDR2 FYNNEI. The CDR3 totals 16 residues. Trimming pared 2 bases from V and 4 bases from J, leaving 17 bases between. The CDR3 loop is CASSETAPELSYGYTF. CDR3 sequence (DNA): TGTGCCAGCAGTGAAACGGCGCCCGAACTTTCCTATGGCTACACCTTC.

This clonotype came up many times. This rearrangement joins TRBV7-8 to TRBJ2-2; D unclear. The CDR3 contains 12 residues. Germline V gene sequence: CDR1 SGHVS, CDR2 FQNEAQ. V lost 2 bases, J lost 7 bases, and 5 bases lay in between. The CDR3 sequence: CASSLLGGELFF. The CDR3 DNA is TGTGCCAGCAGCTTACTCGGCGGGGAGCTGTTTTTT.

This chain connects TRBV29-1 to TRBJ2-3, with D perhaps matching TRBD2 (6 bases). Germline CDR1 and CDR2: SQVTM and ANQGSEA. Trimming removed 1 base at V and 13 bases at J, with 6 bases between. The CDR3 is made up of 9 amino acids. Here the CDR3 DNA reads TGCAGCGTTGAAGGCGGGAAGTATTTT. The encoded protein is CSVEGGKYF.

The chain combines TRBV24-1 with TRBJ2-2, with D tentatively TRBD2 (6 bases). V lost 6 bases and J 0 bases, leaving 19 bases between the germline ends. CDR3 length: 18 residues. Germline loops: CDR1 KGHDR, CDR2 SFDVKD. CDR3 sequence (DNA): TGTGCCACCAGTTCTCCGTACTTAGCGGACCCGAACACCGGGGAGCTGTTTTTT. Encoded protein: CATSSPYLADPNTGELFF.

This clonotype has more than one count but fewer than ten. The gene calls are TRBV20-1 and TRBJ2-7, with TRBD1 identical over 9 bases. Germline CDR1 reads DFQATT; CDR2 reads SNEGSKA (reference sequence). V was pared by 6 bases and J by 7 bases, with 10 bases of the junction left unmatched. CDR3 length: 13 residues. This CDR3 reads CSAPTGTGREQYF. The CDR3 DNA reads TGCAGTGCGCCGACCGGGACAGGGAGGGAGCAGTACTTC.

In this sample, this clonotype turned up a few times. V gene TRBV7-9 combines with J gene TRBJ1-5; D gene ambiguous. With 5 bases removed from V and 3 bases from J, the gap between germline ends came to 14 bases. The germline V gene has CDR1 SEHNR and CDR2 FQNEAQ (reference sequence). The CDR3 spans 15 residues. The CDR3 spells CASSPEGRVNQPQHF. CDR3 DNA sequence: TGTGCCAGCAGCCCCGAAGGTAGGGTCAATCAGCCCCAGCATTTT.

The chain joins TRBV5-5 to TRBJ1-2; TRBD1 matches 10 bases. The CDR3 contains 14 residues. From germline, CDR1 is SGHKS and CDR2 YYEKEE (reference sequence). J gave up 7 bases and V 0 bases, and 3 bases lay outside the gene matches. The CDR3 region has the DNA TGTGCCAGCAGCTTGGTGGGACAGGGGCCTGGCTACACCTTC. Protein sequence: CASSLVGQGPGYTF.

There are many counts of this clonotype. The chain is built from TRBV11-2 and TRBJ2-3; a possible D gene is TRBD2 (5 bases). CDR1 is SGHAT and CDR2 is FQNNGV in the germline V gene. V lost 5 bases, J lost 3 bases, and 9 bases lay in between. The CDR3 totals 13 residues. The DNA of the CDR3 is TGTGCCAGCAGCGCGGGCAATACAGATACGCAGTATTTT. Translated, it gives CASSAGNTDTQYF.

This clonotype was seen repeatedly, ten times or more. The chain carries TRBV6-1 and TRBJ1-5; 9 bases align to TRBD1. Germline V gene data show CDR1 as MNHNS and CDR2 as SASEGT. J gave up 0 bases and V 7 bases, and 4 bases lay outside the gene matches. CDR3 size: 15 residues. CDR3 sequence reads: CASTDRGYSNQPQHF. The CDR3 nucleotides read TGTGCCAGCACCGACAGGGGGTATAGCAATCAGCCCCAGCATTTT.

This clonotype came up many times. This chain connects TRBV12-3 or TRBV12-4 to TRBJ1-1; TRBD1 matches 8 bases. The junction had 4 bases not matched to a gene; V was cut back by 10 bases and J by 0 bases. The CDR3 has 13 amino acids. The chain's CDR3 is CANSQGVNTEAFF. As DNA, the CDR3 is TGTGCCAACTCACAGGGGGTGAACACTGAAGCTTTCTTT.

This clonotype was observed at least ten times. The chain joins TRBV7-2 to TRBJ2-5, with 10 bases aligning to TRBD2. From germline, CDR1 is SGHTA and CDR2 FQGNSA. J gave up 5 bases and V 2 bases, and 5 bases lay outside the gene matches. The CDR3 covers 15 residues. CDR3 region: CASSLSGGALETQYF. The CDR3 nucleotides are TGTGCCAGCAGCTTAAGCGGGGGGGCCTTGGAGACCCAGTACTTC.

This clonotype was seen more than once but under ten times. Here the CDR3 reads CASSYSDSYYEQYF. The CDR3 DNA is TGTGCCAGCAGTTACTCCGACAGTTACTACGAGCAGTACTTC. The V call is TRBV6-6, the J call TRBJ2-7; perhaps TRBD1 as D (5 bases). Germline V CDR1 and CDR2: MNHNY, SVGAGI (reference sequence). The CDR3 length is 14 residues. The V and J ends lost 0 bases and 3 bases respectively, with 9 bases between them.

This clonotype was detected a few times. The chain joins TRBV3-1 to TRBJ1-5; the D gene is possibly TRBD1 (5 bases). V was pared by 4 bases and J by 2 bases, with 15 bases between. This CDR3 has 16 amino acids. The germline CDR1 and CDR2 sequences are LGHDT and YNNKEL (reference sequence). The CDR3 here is CASSPGTFGGNQPQHF. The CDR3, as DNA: TGTGCCAGCAGCCCTGGGACTTTCGGGGGCAATCAGCCCCAGCATTTT.

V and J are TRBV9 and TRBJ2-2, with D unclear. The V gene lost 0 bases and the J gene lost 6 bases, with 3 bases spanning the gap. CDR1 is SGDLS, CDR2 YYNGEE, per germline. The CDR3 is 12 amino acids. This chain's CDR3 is CASSVVSGELFF. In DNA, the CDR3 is TGTGCCAGCAGCGTAGTCTCCGGGGAGCTGTTTTTT.

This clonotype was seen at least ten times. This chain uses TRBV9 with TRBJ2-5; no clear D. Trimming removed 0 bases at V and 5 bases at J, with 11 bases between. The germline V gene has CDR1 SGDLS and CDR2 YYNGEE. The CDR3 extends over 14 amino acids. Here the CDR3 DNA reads TGTGCCAGCAGCGTAGTCCCCAGTGCGGAGACCCAGTACTTC. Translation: CASSVVPSAETQYF.

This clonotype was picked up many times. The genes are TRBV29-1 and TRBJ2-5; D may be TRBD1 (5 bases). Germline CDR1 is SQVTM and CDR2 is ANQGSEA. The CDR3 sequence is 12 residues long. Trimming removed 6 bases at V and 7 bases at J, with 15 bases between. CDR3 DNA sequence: TGCAGCGTGCCCCCTTCTCAGGGGACCCAGTACTTC. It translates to CSVPPSQGTQYF.

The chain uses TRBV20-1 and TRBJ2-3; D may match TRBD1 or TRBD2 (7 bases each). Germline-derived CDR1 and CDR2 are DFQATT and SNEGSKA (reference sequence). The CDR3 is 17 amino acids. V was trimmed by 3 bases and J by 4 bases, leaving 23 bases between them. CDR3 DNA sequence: TGCAGTGCTAGTTCAGAGGGGGCCGGCGGGAGAGCAGATACGCAGTATTTT. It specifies CSASSEGAGGRADTQYF.

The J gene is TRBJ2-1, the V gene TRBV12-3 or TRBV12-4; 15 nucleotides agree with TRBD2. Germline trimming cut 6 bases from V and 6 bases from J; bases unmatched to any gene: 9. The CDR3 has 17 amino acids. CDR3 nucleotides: TGTGCCAGCAGCTTTGGACTAGCGGGAGGGGGAGGCAATGAGCAGTTCTTC. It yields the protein CASSFGLAGGGGNEQFF.

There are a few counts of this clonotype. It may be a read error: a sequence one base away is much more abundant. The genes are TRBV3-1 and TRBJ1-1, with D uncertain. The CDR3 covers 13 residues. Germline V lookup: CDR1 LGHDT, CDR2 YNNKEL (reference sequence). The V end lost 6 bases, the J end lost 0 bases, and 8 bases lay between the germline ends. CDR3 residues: CASRSGMNTEAFF. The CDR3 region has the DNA TGTGCCAGCAGATCGGGGATGAACACTGAAGCTTTCTTT.

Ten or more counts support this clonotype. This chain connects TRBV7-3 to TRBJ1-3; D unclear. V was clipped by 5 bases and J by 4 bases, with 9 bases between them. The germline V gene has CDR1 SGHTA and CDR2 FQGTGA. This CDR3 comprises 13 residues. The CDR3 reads CASSLGPGNTIYF. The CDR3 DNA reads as TGTGCCAGCAGCCTTGGACCGGGAAACACCATATATTTT.